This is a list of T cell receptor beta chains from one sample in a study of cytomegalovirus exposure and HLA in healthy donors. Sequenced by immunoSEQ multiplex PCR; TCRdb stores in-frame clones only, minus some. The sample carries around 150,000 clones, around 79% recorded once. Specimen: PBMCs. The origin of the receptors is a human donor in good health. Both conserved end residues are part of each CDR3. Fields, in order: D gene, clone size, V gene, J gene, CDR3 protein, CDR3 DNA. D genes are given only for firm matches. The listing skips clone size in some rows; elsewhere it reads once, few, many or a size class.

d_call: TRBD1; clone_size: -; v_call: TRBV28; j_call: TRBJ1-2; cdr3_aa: CASRPRTGGHDGYTF; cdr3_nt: TGTGCCAGCAGACCACGGACAGGGGGTCACGATGGCTACACCTTC
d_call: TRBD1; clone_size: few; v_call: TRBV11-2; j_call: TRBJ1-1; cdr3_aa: CASSLEGQLTEAFF; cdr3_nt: TGTGCCAGCAGCTTAGAGGGACAGTTGACTGAAGCTTTCTTT
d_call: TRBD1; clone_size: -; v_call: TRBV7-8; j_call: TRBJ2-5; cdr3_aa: CASSATGWETQYF; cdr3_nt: TGTGCCAGCAGCGCGACAGGGTGGGAGACCCAGTACTTC
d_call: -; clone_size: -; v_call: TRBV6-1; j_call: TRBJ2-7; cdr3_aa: CASSELSYSEVSEQYF; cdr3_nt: TGTGCCAGCAGTGAATTAAGTTACTCAGAGGTCTCCGAGCAGTACTTC
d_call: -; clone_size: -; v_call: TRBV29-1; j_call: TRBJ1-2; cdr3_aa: CSVEPGGNYGYPF; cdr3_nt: TGCAGCGTTGAACCGGGGGGCAACTATGGCTACCCCTTC
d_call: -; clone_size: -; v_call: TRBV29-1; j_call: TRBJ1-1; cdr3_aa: CSVLPTQGRNTEAFF; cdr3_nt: TGCAGCGTTTTGCCGACCCAGGGGAGGAACACTGAAGCTTTCTTT
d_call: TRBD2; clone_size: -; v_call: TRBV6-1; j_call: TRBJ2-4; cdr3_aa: CASRPSGAEIQYF; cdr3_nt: TGTGCCAGCAGGCCTAGCGGGGCAGAAATTCAGTACTTC
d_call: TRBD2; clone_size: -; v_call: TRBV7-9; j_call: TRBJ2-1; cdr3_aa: CASSGEGSGGSSYNEQFF; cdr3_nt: TGTGCCAGCAGCGGGGAGGGGAGCGGCGGTAGCTCCTACAATGAGCAGTTCTTC
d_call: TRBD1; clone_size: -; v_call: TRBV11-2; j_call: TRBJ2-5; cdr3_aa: CASSRSGTGVETQYF; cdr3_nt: TGTGCCAGCAGCCGATCCGGGACAGGGGTGGAGACCCAGTACTTC
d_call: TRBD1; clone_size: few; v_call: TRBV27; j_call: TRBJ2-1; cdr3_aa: CASRHGQGLNEQFF; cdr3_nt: TGTGCCAGCCGACATGGACAGGGGTTGAATGAGCAGTTCTTC
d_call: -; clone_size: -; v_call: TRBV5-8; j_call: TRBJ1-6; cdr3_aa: CASSLARPVLNSPLHF; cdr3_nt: TGTGCCAGCAGCTTGGCGCGGCCAGTCTTAAATTCACCCCTCCACTTT
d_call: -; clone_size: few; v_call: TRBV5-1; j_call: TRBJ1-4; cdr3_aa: CASSSDTATNEKLFF; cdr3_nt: TGCGCCAGCAGCTCGGACACCGCAACTAATGAAAAACTGTTTTTT
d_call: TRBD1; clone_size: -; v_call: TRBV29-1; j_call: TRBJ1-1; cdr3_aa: CSAPGQGDTEAFF; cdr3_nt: TGCAGCGCACCGGGACAGGGAGACACTGAAGCTTTCTTT
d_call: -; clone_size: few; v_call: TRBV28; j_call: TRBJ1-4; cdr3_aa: CATLQLSGDIEKLFF; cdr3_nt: TGTGCCACCTTACAACTGTCAGGGGATATTGAAAAACTGTTTTTT
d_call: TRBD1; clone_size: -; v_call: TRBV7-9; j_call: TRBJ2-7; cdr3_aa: CASSFSRNRGDPQYF; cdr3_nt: TGTGCCAGCAGCTTTTCCCGAAACAGGGGTGACCCGCAGTACTTC
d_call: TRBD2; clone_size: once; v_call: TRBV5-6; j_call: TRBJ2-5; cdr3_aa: CASSSMPGLETKETQYF; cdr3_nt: TGTGCCAGCAGCTCGATGCCGGGACTAGAGACAAAAGAGACCCAGTACTTC
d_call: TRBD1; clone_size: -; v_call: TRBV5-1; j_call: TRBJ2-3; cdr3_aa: CASSLILTGGGGDTQYF; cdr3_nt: TGCGCCAGCAGCTTAATCCTGACAGGGGGCGGGGGAGATACGCAGTATTTT
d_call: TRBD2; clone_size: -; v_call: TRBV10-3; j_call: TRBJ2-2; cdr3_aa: CAISEGLAGVGTGELFF; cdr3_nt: TGTGCCATCAGTGAAGGTCTAGCGGGAGTCGGGACCGGGGAGCTGTTTTTT
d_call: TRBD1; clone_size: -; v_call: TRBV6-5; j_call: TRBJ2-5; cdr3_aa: CASSYLGTGFSETQYF; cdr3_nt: TGTGCCAGCAGTTATCTCGGGACAGGGTTTTCGGAGACCCAGTACTTC
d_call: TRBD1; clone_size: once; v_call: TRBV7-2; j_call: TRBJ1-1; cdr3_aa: CASGPVQGGTEAFF; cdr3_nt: TGTGCCAGCGGCCCCGTTCAGGGGGGTACTGAAGCTTTCTTT
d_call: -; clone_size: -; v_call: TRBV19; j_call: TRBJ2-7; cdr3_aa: CASSVDRFPYEQYF; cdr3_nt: TGTGCCAGTAGCGTCGACAGGTTCCCCTACGAGCAGTACTTC
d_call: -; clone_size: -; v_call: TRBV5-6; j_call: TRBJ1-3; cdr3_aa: CASSNPDSSGNTIYF; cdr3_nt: TGTGCCAGCAGCAACCCGGACAGCTCTGGAAACACCATATATTTT
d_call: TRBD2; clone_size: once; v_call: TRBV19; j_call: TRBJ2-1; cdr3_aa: CASSPEEGLAGYNEQFF; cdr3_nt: TGTGCCAGTAGCCCTGAAGAGGGGCTAGCGGGATACAATGAGCAGTTCTTC
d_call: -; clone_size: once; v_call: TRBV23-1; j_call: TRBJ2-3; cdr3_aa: CASSQSRVISCTDTQYF; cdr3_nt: TGCGCCAGCAGTCAATCCCGGGTCATTAGCTGCACAGATACGCAGTATTTT
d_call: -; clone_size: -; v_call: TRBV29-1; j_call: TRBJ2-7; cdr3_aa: CSVSGNSYEQYF; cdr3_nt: TGCAGCGTGTCGGGGAACTCCTACGAGCAGTACTTC
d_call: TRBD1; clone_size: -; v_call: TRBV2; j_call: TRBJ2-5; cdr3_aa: CASDIDRGPRETQYF; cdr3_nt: TGTGCCAGCGACATAGACAGGGGGCCTCGTGAGACCCAGTACTTC